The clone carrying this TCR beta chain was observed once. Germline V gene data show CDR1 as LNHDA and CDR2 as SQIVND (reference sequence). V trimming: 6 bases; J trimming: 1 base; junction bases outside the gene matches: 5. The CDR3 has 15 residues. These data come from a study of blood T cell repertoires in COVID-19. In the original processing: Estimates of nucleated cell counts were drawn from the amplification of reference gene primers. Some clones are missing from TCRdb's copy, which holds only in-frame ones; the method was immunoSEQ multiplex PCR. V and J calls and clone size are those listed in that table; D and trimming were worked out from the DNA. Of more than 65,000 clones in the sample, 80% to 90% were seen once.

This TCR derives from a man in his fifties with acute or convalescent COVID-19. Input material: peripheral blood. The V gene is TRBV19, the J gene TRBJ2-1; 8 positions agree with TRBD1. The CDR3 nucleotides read TGTGCCAGTAGCATGGACAGGGATTCCTACAATGAGCAGTTCTTC. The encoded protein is CASSMDRDSYNEQFF.